These 9 T cell receptor beta chains originate from one sample sequenced in a study of response to subunit inactivated influenza vaccine. TCRdb ran MiXCR on the RT-PCR reads and lists one entry per CDR3 protein. The table lists just under 550,000 distinct CDR3 sequences, less than 25% of them singletons. This same sample was also part of a study on T cells expressing NK-cell markers. From that report: As the method of synthesis, 5'RACE template switching with UMIs yielded TCR beta cDNA.

This sample comprised CD4+ T cells sorted from PBMCs, obtained 11 to 12 days after vaccination. These receptors were taken from a man aged 45-65 years who received an inactivated influenza vaccine.

In this sample, this clonotype turned up a few times. The CDR3 DNA sequence: TGTGCCAGCAGCTTAGCCGGGAGGCCTAGGGGAGATACGCAGTATTTT. It yields the protein CASSLAGRPRGDTQYF. The chain is built from TRBV7-2 and TRBJ2-3; 7 positions agree with TRBD2. This CDR3 has 16 residues. Trimming cost V 0 bases and J 5 bases; bases outside gene matches: 8. In germline, CDR1 is SGHTA, CDR2 FQGNSA.

The chain carries TRBV18 and TRBJ2-7; no clear D gene. This CDR3 region has 15 residues. The V gene's germline CDR1 is KGHSH and CDR2 LQKENI. The V and J ends lost 2 bases and 0 bases respectively, with 11 bases between them. In DNA, the CDR3 is TGTGCCAGCTCACCAGTACAGAGCAGCTCCTACGAGCAGTACTTC. Protein sequence: CASSPVQSSSYEQYF.

This clonotype turned up a few times. The chain couples TRBV7-2 to TRBJ2-5, with TRBD2 matching 8 bases. Trimming cost V 4 bases and J 0 bases; bases outside gene matches: 4. The CDR3 extends over 15 amino acids. In germline, CDR1 is SGHTA, CDR2 FQGNSA. CDR3: CASSSSGGDQETQYF. The CDR3 nucleotides are TGTGCCAGCAGCTCCAGCGGGGGAGACCAAGAGACCCAGTACTTC.

This clonotype showed up just a few times. The chain employs TRBV20-1 and TRBJ1-1; possibly TRBD1 for D (5 bases). The CDR3 contains 11 residues. Germline values: CDR1 DFQATT, CDR2 SNEGSKA (reference sequence). Trimming stripped 3 bases from V and 5 bases from J, with 7 bases between. The CDR3 nucleotides are TGCAGTGCTAGCCGGACAACTGAAGCTTTCTTT. Protein: CSASRTTEAFF.

The V gene is TRBV12-3 or TRBV12-4, the J gene TRBJ2-1, with 13 positions matching TRBD2. The CDR3 extends over 15 amino acids. V gave up 6 bases and J gave up 6 bases; unmatched junction bases: 5. CDR3 in amino acids: CASRGTSGGGNEQFF. DNA of the CDR3: TGTGCCAGCAGGGGTACTAGCGGGGGGGGCAATGAGCAGTTCTTC.

This clonotype was counted only a few times. The chain recombines TRBV2 with TRBJ2-5; D is possibly TRBD1 (6 bases). Germline V gene lookup returns CDR1 SNHLY and CDR2 FYNNEI. The CDR3 contains 13 residues. With 4 bases removed from V and 4 bases from J, the gap between germline ends came to 10 bases. Written as DNA, the CDR3 is TGTGCCAGCAGTGGGACCAGGGGAGAGACCCAGTACTTC. It yields the protein CASSGTRGETQYF.

This chain links TRBV20-1 with TRBJ1-1; D not resolved. The CDR3 is 13 amino acids. From germline, CDR1 is DFQATT and CDR2 SNEGSKA (reference sequence). Trimming stripped 3 bases from V and 1 base from J, with 9 bases between. CDR3 in DNA: TGCAGTGCTAGGATAGGCAGGAACACTGAAGCTTTCTTT. It is translated as CSARIGRNTEAFF.

A few counts support this clonotype. This chain uses TRBV28 with TRBJ2-1; TRBD2 matches 9 bases. After removal of 2 bases from V and 5 bases from J, the junction contained 19 bases not matched to a gene. There are 20 residues in the CDR3. Germline CDR1 is MDHEN and CDR2 is SYDVKM. The DNA for the CDR3 is TGTGCCAGCAGTTTAGGCAACGCGCGGGAGGGCCTTTTCGGAAACAATGAGCAGTTCTTC. Translation: CASSLGNAREGLFGNNEQFF. Full variable domain (rest looked up from reference TRBV28 and TRBJ2-1): DVKVTQSSRYLVKRTGEKVFLECVQDMDHENMFWYRQDPGLGLRLIYFSYDVKMKEKGDIPEGYSVSREKKERFSLILESASTNQTSMYLCASSLGNAREGLFGNNEQFFGPGTRLTVL.

CDR3 amino acids: CASSPATGQGRPNEQFF. Written as DNA, the CDR3 is TGTGCCAGCTCACCGGCGACGGGACAGGGACGTCCAAATGAGCAGTTCTTC. The chain joins TRBV18 to TRBJ2-1, with 9 bases that match TRBD1. V lost 3 bases to trimming and J lost 7 bases; unmatched junction nucleotides: 13. Per germline, CDR1 KGHSH and CDR2 LQKENI. This CDR3 is 17 amino acids long.